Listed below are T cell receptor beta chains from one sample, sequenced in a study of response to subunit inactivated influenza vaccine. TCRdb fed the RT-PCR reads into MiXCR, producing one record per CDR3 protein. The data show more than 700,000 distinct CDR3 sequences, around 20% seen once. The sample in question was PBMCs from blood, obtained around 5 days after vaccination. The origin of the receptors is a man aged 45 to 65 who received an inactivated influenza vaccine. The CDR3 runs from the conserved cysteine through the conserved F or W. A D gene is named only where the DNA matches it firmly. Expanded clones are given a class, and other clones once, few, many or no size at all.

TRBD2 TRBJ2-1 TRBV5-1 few CASSGTSANEQFF TGCGCCAGCAGCGGGACTAGCGCCAATGAGCAGTTCTTC
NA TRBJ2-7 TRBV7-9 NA CASSPVRGPLYEQYF TGTGCCAGCAGCCCCGTTCGCGGCCCCCTCTACGAGCAGTACTTC
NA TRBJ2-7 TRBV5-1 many CASSLNSAQTYEQYF TGCGCCAGCAGCTTGAACAGTGCTCAGACCTACGAGCAGTACTTC
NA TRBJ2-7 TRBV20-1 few CSAKQESYEQYF TGCAGTGCTAAGCAGGAATCCTACGAGCAGTACTTC
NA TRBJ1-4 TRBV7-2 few CASSTRIGLPGEKLFF TGTGCCAGCAGCACACGGATAGGGCTTCCCGGTGAAAAACTGTTTTTT
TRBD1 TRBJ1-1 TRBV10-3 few CANTGTVNTEAFF TGTGCCAATACCGGGACAGTGAACACTGAAGCTTTCTTT
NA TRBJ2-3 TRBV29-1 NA CSVEDGTDTQYF TGCAGCGTTGAAGATGGTACAGATACGCAGTATTTT
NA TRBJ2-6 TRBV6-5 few CASSYIGGSGLANVLTF TGTGCCAGCAGTTATATCGGCGGGTCAGGGTTGGCCAACGTCCTGACTTTC
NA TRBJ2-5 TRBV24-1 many CATSDLQGTLGETQYF TGTGCCACCAGTGATTTGCAAGGGACCCTGGGAGAGACCCAGTACTTC
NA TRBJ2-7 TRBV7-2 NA CASSFGPSFVYEQYF TGTGCCAGCAGCTTTGGGCCCTCCTTTGTCTACGAGCAGTACTTC
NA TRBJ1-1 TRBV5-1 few CASSLEGRLGTEAFF TGCGCCAGCAGCTTGGAGGGTAGATTGGGCACTGAAGCTTTCTTT
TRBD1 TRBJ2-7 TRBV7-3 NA CASSPGRQGSYEQYF TGTGCCAGCAGCCCCGGAAGACAGGGCTCCTACGAGCAGTACTTC
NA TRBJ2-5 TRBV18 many CASSPGGREETQYF TGTGCCAGCTCACCCGGGGGCCGGGAGGAGACCCAGTACTTC
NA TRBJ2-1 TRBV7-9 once CASSPGPFAGHNEQFF TGTGCCAGCAGCCCGGGACCCTTTGCGGGGCACAATGAGCAGTTCTTC
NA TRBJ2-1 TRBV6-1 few CASSTLSVGEQFF TGTGCCAGCAGTACCCTTTCGGTGGGTGAGCAGTTCTTC
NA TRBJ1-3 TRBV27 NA CASSPGRGMGNTIYF TGTGCCAGCAGTCCTGGAAGGGGGATGGGAAACACCATATATTTT
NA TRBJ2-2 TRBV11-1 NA CASSSWGLGGPASYGELFF TGTGCCAGCAGCTCCTGGGGCCTGGGCGGACCGGCATCCTACGGGGAGCTGTTTTTT
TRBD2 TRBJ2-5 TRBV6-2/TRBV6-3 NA CASSWTSGSQETQYF TGTGCCAGCAGTTGGACTAGCGGGAGCCAAGAGACCCAGTACTTC
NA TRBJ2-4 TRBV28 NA CASSLSGLQLAKNIQYF TGTGCCAGCAGCTTGTCGGGTCTTCAGCTAGCCAAAAACATTCAGTACTTC
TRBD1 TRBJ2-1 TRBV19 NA CASSKGTGDSWEQFF TGTGCCAGTAGTAAGGGGACAGGAGATTCGTGGGAGCAGTTCTTC
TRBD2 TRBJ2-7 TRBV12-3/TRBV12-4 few CASTTHISGSSYEQYF TGTGCCAGTACGACACACATTAGCGGGAGCTCCTACGAGCAGTACTTC
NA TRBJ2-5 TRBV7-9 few CASSYRTERSGRTQYF TGTGCCAGCAGTTATAGGACAGAACGATCAGGTCGGACCCAGTACTTC
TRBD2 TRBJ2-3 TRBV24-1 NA CATSDASGLTDTQYF TGTGCCACCAGTGATGCTAGCGGGCTAACAGATACGCAGTATTTT
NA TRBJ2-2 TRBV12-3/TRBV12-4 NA CASSLNGNTGELFF TGTGCCAGCAGTTTGAACGGTAACACCGGGGAGCTGTTTTTT
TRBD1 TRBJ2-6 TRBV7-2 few CASSTRQGSGANVLTF TGTGCCAGCAGCACACGACAGGGGTCTGGGGCCAACGTCCTGACTTTC
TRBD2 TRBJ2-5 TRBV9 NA CASSVATSSGENQETQYF TGTGCCAGCAGCGTAGCTACGAGTAGCGGGGAGAACCAAGAGACCCAGTACTTC
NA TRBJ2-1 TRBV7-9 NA CASSLALAFSLNEQFF TGTGCCAGCAGCTTAGCTCTAGCTTTCTCTCTTAATGAGCAGTTCTTC
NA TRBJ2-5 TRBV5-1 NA CASSSSQGETQYF TGCGCCAGCAGCTCTTCACAGGGAGAGACCCAGTACTTC
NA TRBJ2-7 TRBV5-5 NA CASSLIGAYEQYF TGTGCCAGCAGCTTGATTGGGGCCTACGAGCAGTACTTC
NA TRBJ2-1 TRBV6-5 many CASSFLRVTQNDEQFF TGTGCCAGCAGTTTCCTCAGGGTAACTCAGAACGATGAGCAGTTCTTC